These 29 T cell receptor beta chains came from one sample sequenced in a study of shared T cell receptors in the human thymus. Generated by immunoSEQ multiplex PCR, the TCRdb table keeps only in-frame clones and is missing some. The sample lists 500,000 to 850,000 clones; more than 75% were seen once. The data also belong to a second study, concerning human thymus T cells.

Sequences were obtained from thymocytes. These receptors were obtained from a boy under two years old with a congenital heart defect.

The chain is built from TRBV9 and TRBJ1-2, with D maybe TRBD1 (6 bases). The V gene's germline CDR1 is SGDLS and CDR2 YYNGEE. V was trimmed by 0 bases and J by 4 bases, leaving 22 bases between them. The CDR3 loop spans 18 amino acids. This chain's CDR3 is CASSVDFGGAGSGYGYTF. CDR3 nucleotides: TGTGCCAGCAGCGTAGACTTTGGGGGCGCAGGGTCCGGCTATGGCTACACCTTC.

The genes are TRBV6-1 and TRBJ2-7, with 7 bases lining up with TRBD2. The CDR3 extends over 13 amino acids. V lost 7 bases, J lost 5 bases, and 8 bases stayed unmatched. Germline CDR1 is MNHNS and CDR2 is SASEGT. CDR3: CASITGGRHEQYF. The CDR3 DNA reads as TGTGCCAGCATTACCGGCGGGAGACACGAGCAGTACTTC.

The CDR3 spells CAWSGRAGGDNIQYF. Written as DNA, the CDR3 is TGTGCCTGGAGTGGTCGAGCGGGAGGGGACAACATTCAGTACTTC. The chain uses TRBV30 and TRBJ2-4, with 10 bases lining up with TRBD2. The trim removed 1 base at V and 7 bases at J, leaving 7 bases unmatched. Germline V gene lookup returns CDR1 GTSNPN and CDR2 SVGIG (reference sequence). The CDR3 length is 15 residues.

V usage is TRBV5-4 and J usage is TRBJ2-2; 10 nucleotides align to TRBD2. Germline CDR1 SGHNT, CDR2 YYREEE (reference sequence). This CDR3 spans 18 amino acids. V dropped 0 bases and J dropped 1; count of bases not matched to a gene: 6. CDR3 region: CASSLADRLAGNTGELFF. In nucleotides, the CDR3 is TGTGCCAGCAGCTTGGCCGATAGACTAGCGGGGAACACCGGGGAGCTGTTTTTT.

The chain joins TRBV5-1 to TRBJ2-7; 8 nucleotides agree with TRBD2. J lost 4 bases, V lost 0 bases, and 9 bases had no gene match. The CDR3 length is 16 residues. Germline assignment: CDR1 SGHRS and CDR2 YFSETQ. Here the CDR3 reads CASSLAGGEYGYEQYF. In DNA form, the CDR3 reads TGCGCCAGCAGCTTGGCCGGGGGGGAATATGGGTACGAGCAGTACTTC.

J is TRBJ2-1 and V is TRBV28, with D maybe TRBD2 (6 bases). There are 16 residues in the CDR3. V lost 0 bases and J lost 3, with 12 bases in between. CDR1 MDHEN and CDR2 SYDVKM come from the germline V gene. This CDR3 reads CASSLWSQRVYNEQFF. In nucleotides, the CDR3 is TGTGCCAGCAGTTTATGGAGCCAGCGGGTCTACAATGAGCAGTTCTTC.

The chain has TRBV19 and TRBJ1-5; TRBD1 is a possible D gene (5 bases). Germline V gene data show CDR1 as LNHDA and CDR2 as SQIVND (reference sequence). V was trimmed by 7 bases and J by 3 bases, leaving 31 bases between them. The length of the CDR3 is 20 residues. DNA of the CDR3: TGTGCCAGTACCCAATACCCTCCCTCGACAGAATCGACCTCCAATCAGCCCCAGCATTTT. Amino acids: CASTQYPPSTESTSNQPQHF.

This clone was counted a few times. The chain joins TRBV19 to TRBJ2-7, with 9 bases fitting TRBD1. The germline CDR1 and CDR2 sequences are LNHDA and SQIVND (reference sequence). The CDR3 runs to 16 residues. V dropped 5 bases and J dropped 1; count of bases not matched to a gene: 9. DNA of the CDR3: TGTGCCAGTAGTGAGTCGGACAGGGGCTTTTCCTACGAGCAGTACTTC. It codes for CASSESDRGFSYEQYF.

The V and J genes are TRBV5-6 and TRBJ2-3, with 14 bases matching TRBD2. The ends lost 4 bases at V and 3 bases at J; junction bases unmatched: 10. This CDR3 has 18 amino acids. Germline lookup yields CDR1 SGHDT and CDR2 YYEEEE. In DNA form, the CDR3 reads TGTGCCAGCAGCACAACCGGGACTAGCGGGAGATGGACAGATACGCAGTATTTT. As protein: CASSTTGTSGRWTDTQYF.

This chain connects TRBV5-1 to TRBJ1-2; D is possibly TRBD1 (5 bases). The V end lost 1 base, the J end lost 4 bases, and 17 bases lay between the germline ends. From germline, CDR1 is SGHRS and CDR2 YFSETQ. The CDR3 spans 16 residues. DNA for the CDR3: TGCGCCAGCAGCTTGAATCTTTCAGGGAACCCCTATGGCTACACCTTC. It codes for CASSLNLSGNPYGYTF.

The chain has TRBV28 and TRBJ2-7, with TRBD2 as a possible D gene (5 bases). Trimming stripped 5 bases from V and 5 bases from J, with 16 bases between. Germline CDR1 and CDR2: MDHEN and SYDVKM. There are 14 residues in the CDR3. In DNA form, the CDR3 reads TGTGCCAGCAGTCCCCGGACTGACCCCCACGAGCAGTACTTC. This sequence encodes CASSPRTDPHEQYF.

The chain links TRBV28 to TRBJ2-7, with 8 positions matching TRBD2. Germline trimming cut 4 bases from V and 2 bases from J; bases unmatched to any gene: 7. Germline values: CDR1 MDHEN, CDR2 SYDVKM. This CDR3 spans 15 amino acids. The CDR3 is CASSYGTSTTYEQYF. Here the CDR3 DNA reads TGTGCCAGCAGTTACGGGACTAGTACAACCTACGAGCAGTACTTC.

The CDR3, as DNA: TGTGCCAGCAGCTTCGGAGGGGGCCCTGAAGCTTTCTTT. Protein sequence: CASSFGGGPEAFF. The V gene is TRBV7-2, the J gene TRBJ1-1, with 7 bases identical to TRBD1. Germline V lookup: CDR1 SGHTA, CDR2 FQGNSA. The V gene end was trimmed by 3 bases and the J gene end by 6 bases; junction bases not matched to a gene: 4. There are 13 residues in the CDR3.

This sequence joins TRBV19 and TRBJ1-1, with 8 positions matching TRBD1. Germline V CDR1 and CDR2: LNHDA, SQIVND (reference sequence). The junction had 12 bases not matched to a gene; V was cut back by 6 bases and J by 3 bases. This CDR3 comprises 16 residues. This CDR3 is CASSPRTGHFDTEAFF. DNA for the CDR3: TGTGCCAGTAGCCCGAGGACAGGGCATTTTGACACTGAAGCTTTCTTT.

The chain carries TRBV18 and TRBJ2-7, with D tentatively TRBD1 (6 bases). The CDR3 totals 18 residues. Germline CDR1 reads KGHSH; CDR2 reads LQKENI. V was trimmed by 2 bases and J by 4 bases, leaving 24 bases between them. The CDR3: CASSPSIGRGKNQYEQYF. CDR3 in DNA: TGTGCCAGCTCACCATCTATTGGCAGGGGAAAAAATCAATACGAGCAGTACTTC.

V is TRBV6-4 and J is TRBJ2-7; 10 bases fit TRBD2. CDR3 size: 14 residues. After removal of 6 bases from V and 6 bases from J, the junction contained 8 bases not matched to a gene. The V gene's germline CDR1 is MRHNA and CDR2 SNTAGT. The CDR3 loop reads CASSPSGSSSEQYF. CDR3 DNA sequence: TGTGCCAGCAGCCCTAGCGGGAGTTCAAGCGAGCAGTACTTC.

V and J are TRBV5-8 and TRBJ1-1, with TRBD1 matching over 7 bases. CDR1 and CDR2 from the germline V gene are SGHTS and YDEGEE. This CDR3 is 14 amino acids long. Trimming took 0 bases from V and 1 from J; bases not matched to a gene: 0. CDR3 in DNA: TGTGCCAGCAGCTTGGACAGGGGGAACACTGAAGCTTTCTTT. Translation gives CASSLDRGNTEAFF.

The chain couples TRBV19 to TRBJ1-3; a weak D match, TRBD1 (6 bases). This CDR3 has 17 amino acids. Per germline, CDR1 LNHDA and CDR2 SQIVND (reference sequence). The ends were cut back, 5 bases at V and 2 bases at J, with 19 bases in the middle. The CDR3 reads CASSLKTRDTPGNTIYF. CDR3 nucleotide sequence: TGTGCCAGTAGTCTAAAAACCCGGGACACCCCTGGAAACACCATATATTTT.

The gene calls are TRBV5-1 and TRBJ2-1; possibly TRBD2 for D (5 bases). Trimming removed 4 bases at V and 4 bases at J, with 18 bases between. There are 16 residues in the CDR3. Germline V gives CDR1 SGHRS, CDR2 YFSETQ. CDR3 sequence: CASSLDNRREYNEQFF. DNA for the CDR3: TGCGCCAGCAGCCTAGACAATAGAAGGGAGTACAATGAGCAGTTCTTC.

The CDR3 DNA reads TGTGCCAGCCGTTCTACAGGGAAGGATTCACCCCTCCACTTT. It specifies CASRSTGKDSPLHF. The rearrangement uses TRBV27 and TRBJ1-6, with a tentative D call TRBD1 (6 bases). The germline V and J ends were trimmed by 8 bases and 8 bases, with 16 bases remaining between them. Germline lookup yields CDR1 MNHEY and CDR2 SMNVEV (reference sequence). This CDR3 comprises 14 residues.

The chain combines TRBV5-1 with TRBJ2-2; possible D gene TRBD1, 5 bases. V lost 0 bases and J 0 bases, leaving 9 bases between the germline ends. Germline V gene lookup returns CDR1 SGHRS and CDR2 YFSETQ. This CDR3 spans 16 amino acids. Here the CDR3 reads CASSLVPGTNTGELFF. The DNA for the CDR3 is TGCGCCAGCAGCTTGGTTCCAGGGACGAACACCGGGGAGCTGTTTTTT.

The chain combines TRBV7-3 with TRBJ2-2, with 8 bases aligning to TRBD1. The ends lost 3 bases at V and 4 bases at J; junction bases unmatched: 4. The CDR3 has 15 amino acids. Germline V gene data show CDR1 as SGHTA and CDR2 as FQGTGA. The CDR3 protein is CASSLRQGSTGELFF. DNA of the CDR3: TGTGCCAGCAGCTTGAGACAGGGGAGCACCGGGGAGCTGTTTTTT. The complete variable domain, with remaining parts taken from reference TRBV7-3 and TRBJ2-2, reads GAGVSQTPSNKVTEKGKYVELRCDPISGHTALYWYRQSLGQGPEFLIYFQGTGAADDSGLPNDRFFAVRPEGSVSTLKIQRTERGDSAVYLCASSLRQGSTGELFFGEGSRLTVL.

This chain connects TRBV5-1 to TRBJ2-1; weak D call: TRBD1 (5 bases). CDR3 length equals 12 residues. The V gene's germline CDR1 is SGHRS and CDR2 YFSETQ. V lost 4 bases to trimming and J lost 9 bases, with 11 bases between them. In nucleotides, the CDR3 is TGCGCCAGCAGCAACGGAAGGGGTGAGCAGTTCTTC. Protein: CASSNGRGEQFF. The variable domain in full, completed from reference TRBV5-1 and TRBJ2-1, reads KAGVTQTPRYLIKTRGQQVTLSCSPISGHRSVSWYQQTPGQGLQFLFEYFSETQRNKGNFPGRFSGRQFSNSRSEMNVSTLELGDSALYLCASSNGRGEQFFGPGTRLTVL.

CDR3 loop: CASSPATSGRDTQYF. In DNA form, the CDR3 reads TGTGCCAGCAGCCCCGCGACTAGCGGGAGGGATACGCAGTATTTT. This chain links TRBV13 with TRBJ2-3, with 13 positions matching TRBD2. V lost 5 bases to trimming and J lost 6 bases; unmatched junction nucleotides: 5. CDR1 and CDR2 (germline): PRHDT, FYEKMQ (reference sequence). The CDR3 extends over 15 amino acids.

Worth noting for this clone: Other DNA sequences in the sample encode the same CDR3. The J gene is TRBJ2-7, the V gene TRBV9; 7 nucleotides line up with TRBD2. CDR1 is SGDLS and CDR2 is YYNGEE in the germline V gene. The CDR3 consists of 14 residues. Trimming removed 0 bases from V and 0 bases from J; junction bases left unmatched: 0. The chain's CDR3 is CASSVGGSSYEQYF. CDR3 nucleotides: TGTGCCAGCAGCGTAGGCGGGAGCTCCTACGAGCAGTACTTC.

This clone was counted once. One end of the junction fails to match germline, which may point to a read error. The chain is built from TRBV7-9 and TRBJ1-1; D is uncertain. Germline values: CDR1 SEHNR, CDR2 FQNEAQ (reference sequence). The CDR3 spans 13 residues. The chain's CDR3 is CASSLLTNSEAFF. Written as DNA, the CDR3 is TGTGCCAGCAGCTTACTTACAAACAGTGAAGCTTTCTTT.

This chain joins TRBV18 and TRBJ1-2; D is uncertain. This CDR3 spans 15 amino acids. V was cut by 3 bases and J by 4 bases, with 15 bases left in between. The germline CDR1 and CDR2 sequences are KGHSH and LQKENI. The CDR3 DNA is TGTGCCAGCTCACCTCCCGGGTCTTCATTCTATGGCTACACCTTC. This sequence encodes CASSPPGSSFYGYTF.

The chain employs TRBV27 and TRBJ2-7, with 7 bases matching TRBD2. CDR1 is MNHEY, CDR2 SMNVEV, per germline (reference sequence). V trimming: 6 bases; J trimming: 2 bases; junction bases outside the gene matches: 7. The CDR3 spans 14 residues. DNA of the CDR3: TGTGCCAGCAGCCTGGGGCTAGCGGCCTACGAGCAGTACTTC. This sequence encodes CASSLGLAAYEQYF.

The chain carries TRBV11-2 and TRBJ2-7; D gene unclear. CDR3 length: 12 amino acids. The germline V and J ends were trimmed by 4 bases and 6 bases, with 10 bases remaining between them. Germline CDR1 reads SGHAT; CDR2 reads FQNNGV. CDR3 DNA: TGTGCCAGCAGCTACCCTCCGGGCGAGCAGTACTTC. It translates to CASSYPPGEQYF.